This T cell receptor (beta chain) was sequenced in a study of cytomegalovirus exposure and HLA in healthy donors. This clone has just a few counts. Its antigen is undetermined. The PCR contained 60 Vbeta and 13 Jbeta primers. This table comes from immunoSEQ multiplex PCR, and its TCRdb copy is limited to in-frame clones, with some not included. The table has about 150,000 clones, 80% seen once. V lost 0 bases, J lost 7 bases, and 11 bases stayed unmatched. The length of the CDR3 is 16 residues. CDR1 and CDR2 from the germline V gene are LNHNV and YYDKDF (reference sequence). Findings of the study overall: Donors were assumed by presence/absence analyses to have roughly uniform sequencing depth.

This chain uses TRBV15 with TRBJ1-1; TRBD1 matches at 7 bases. The source of this sequence is a young man in good health and CMV-seropositive. The sample consisted of PBMCs. The DNA of the CDR3 is TGTGCCACCAGCAGAGATCGGAGCAGGGGGATTAGTGAAGCTTTCTTT. Encoded protein: CATSRDRSRGISEAFF. The full variable domain, completed using reference TRBV15 and TRBJ1-1, is DAMVIQNPRYQVTQFGKPVTLSCSQTLNHNVMYWYQQKSSQAPKLLFHYYDKDFNNEADTPDNFQSRRPNTSFCFLDIRSPGLGDTAMYLCATSRDRSRGISEAFFGQGTRLTVV.